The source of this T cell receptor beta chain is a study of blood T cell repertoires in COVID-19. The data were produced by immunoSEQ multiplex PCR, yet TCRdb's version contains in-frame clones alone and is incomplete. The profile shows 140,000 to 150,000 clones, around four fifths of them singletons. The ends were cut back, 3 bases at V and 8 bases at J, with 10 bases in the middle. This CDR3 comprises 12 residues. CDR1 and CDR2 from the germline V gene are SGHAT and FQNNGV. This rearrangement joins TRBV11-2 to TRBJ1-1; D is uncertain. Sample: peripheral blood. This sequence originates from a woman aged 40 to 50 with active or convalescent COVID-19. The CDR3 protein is CASSFSQFEAFF. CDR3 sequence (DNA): TGTGCCAGCAGCTTTTCACAGTTCGAAGCTTTCTTT.